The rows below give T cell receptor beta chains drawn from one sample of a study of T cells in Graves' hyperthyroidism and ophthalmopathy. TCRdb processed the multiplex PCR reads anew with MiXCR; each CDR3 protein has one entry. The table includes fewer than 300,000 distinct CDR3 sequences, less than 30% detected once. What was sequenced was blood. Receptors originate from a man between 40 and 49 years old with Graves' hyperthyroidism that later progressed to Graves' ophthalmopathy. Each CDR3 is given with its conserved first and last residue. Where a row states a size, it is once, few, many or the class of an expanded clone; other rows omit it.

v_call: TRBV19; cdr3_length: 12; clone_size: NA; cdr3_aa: CASRGLGETQYF
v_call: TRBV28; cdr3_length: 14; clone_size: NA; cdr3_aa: CASSFGWGNQPQHF
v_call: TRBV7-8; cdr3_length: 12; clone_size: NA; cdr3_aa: CASSLLANEQYF
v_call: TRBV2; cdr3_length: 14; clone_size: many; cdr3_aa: CASSTWEMTRPQHF
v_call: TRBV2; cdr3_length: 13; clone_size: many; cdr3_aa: CASSPDLGQPQHF
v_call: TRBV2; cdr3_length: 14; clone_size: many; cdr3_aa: CASDPGQTIDEQYF
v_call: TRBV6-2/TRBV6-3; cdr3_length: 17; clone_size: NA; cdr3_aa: CASSAVVWARETGELFF
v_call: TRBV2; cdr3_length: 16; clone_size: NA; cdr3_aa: CASSPERGLGTGELFF
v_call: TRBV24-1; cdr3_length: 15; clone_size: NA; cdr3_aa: CATSDSGTDRGPQYF
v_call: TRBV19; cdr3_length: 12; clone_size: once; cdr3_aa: CASSTVGDGYTF
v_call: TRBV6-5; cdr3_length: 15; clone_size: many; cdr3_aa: CASTGTSGRAETQYF
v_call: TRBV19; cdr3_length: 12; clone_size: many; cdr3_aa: CASRGRGNTIYF
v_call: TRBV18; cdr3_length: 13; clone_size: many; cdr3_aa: CASSPQGQRTQYF
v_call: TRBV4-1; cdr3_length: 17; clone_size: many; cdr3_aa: CASSQDGGLPTVRGYTF
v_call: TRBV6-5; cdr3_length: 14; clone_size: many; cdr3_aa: CASRPIDGHYEQYF
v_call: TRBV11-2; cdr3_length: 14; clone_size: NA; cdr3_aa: CASSLERWGETQYF
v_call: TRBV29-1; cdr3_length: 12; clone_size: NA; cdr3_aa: CSVERGNTEAFF
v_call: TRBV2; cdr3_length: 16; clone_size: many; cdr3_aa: CASSSRASGLGDIQYF
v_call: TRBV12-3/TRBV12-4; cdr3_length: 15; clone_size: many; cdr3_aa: CASSPTSGAGYGYTF
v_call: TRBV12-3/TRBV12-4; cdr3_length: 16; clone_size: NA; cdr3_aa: CASRYGQGTLNTEAFF
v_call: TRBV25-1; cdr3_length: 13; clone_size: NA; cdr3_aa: CASSGYSFQGYTF
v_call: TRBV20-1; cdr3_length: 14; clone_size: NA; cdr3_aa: CSARASRDLYEQYF
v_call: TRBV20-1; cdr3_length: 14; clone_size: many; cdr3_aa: CSASEGTTNQPQHF
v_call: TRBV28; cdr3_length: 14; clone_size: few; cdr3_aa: CASTTVGYNSPLHF
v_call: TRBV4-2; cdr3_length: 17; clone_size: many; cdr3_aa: CASSPNAWTSGRGEQYF
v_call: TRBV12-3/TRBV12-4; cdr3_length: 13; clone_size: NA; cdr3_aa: CASSPSRDYGYTF
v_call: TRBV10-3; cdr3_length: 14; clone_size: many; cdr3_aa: CAISPRDPNTEAFF
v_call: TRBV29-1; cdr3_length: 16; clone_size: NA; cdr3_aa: CSVGPFATSGPYEQYF
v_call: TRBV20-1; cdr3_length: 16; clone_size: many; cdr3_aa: CSARDWGQGTNSPLHF
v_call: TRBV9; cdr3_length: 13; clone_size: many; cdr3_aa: CASSVGPGYEQYF
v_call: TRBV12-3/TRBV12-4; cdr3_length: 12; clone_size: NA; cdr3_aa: CATQRIPGTQYF
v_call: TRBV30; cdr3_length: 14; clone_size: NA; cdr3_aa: CAWSAGGQSYEQYF
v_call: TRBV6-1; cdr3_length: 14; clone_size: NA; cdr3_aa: CASSVASRDTEAFF
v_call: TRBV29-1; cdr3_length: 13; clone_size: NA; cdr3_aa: CSVEVDSLRAQYF
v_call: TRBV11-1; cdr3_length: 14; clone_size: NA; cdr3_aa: CASSREATKETQYF
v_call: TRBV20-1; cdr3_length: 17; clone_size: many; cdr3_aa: CSARSRTGGYFNYGYTF
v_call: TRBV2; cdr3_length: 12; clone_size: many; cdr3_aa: CASARAAYGYTF
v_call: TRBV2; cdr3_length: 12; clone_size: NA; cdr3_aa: CASSAMEETQYF
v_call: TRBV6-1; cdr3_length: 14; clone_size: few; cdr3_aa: CASRGAGASYEQYF
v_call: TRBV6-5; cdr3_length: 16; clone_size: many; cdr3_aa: CASSYSSGSAGETQYF
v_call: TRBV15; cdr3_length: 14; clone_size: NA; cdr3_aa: CATSTRTGNTEAFF
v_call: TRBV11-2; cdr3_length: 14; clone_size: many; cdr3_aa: CASSLGEAKNIQYF
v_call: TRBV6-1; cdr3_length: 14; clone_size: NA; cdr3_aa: CASRIQAGTYEQYF
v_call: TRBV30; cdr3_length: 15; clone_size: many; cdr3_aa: CAWSLTGTGGYEQYF
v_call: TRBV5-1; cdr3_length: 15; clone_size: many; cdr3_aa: CASSLVPPSNTEAFF
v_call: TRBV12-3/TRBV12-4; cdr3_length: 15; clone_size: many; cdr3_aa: CASNAPGLGVYEQYF
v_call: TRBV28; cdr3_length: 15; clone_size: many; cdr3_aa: CASSLTSGRSYEQYF
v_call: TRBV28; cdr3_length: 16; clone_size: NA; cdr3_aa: CASRRLSGGQNNEQFF
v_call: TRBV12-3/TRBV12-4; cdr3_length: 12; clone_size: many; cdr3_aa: CASSFKGGGYTF
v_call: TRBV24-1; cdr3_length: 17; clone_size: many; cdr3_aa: CATSDHILAGGFIEQFF
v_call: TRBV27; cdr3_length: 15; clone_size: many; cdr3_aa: CASSLMGQSNQPQHF
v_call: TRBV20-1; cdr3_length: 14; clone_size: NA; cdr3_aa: CSAREPRGRDGYTF
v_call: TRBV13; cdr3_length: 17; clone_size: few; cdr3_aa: CASSLGGLAGGQETQYF
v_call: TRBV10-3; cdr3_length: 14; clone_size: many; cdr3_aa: CAIRPGTPTYEQYF
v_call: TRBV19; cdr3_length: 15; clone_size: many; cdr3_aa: CASSPMQGGDTEAFF